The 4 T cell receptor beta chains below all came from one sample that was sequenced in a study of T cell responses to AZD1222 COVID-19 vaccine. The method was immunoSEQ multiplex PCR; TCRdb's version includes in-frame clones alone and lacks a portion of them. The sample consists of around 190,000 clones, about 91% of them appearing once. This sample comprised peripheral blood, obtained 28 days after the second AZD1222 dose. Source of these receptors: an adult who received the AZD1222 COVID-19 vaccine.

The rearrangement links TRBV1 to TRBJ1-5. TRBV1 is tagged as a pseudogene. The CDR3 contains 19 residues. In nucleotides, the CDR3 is TGCACCAGCAGCCAAGACGTGTGGGGGGGACTGTATGGCAATCAGCCCCAGCATTTT. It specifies CTSSQDVWGGLYGNQPQHF.

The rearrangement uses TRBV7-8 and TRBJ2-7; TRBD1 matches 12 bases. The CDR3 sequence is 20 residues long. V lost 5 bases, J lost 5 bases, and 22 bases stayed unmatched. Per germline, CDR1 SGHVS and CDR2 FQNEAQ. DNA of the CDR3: TGTGCCAGCAGCCCCTACCGCGGGACAGGGGGCCTCTCCCTTCGGGACGAGCAGTACTTC. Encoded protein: CASSPYRGTGGLSLRDEQYF.

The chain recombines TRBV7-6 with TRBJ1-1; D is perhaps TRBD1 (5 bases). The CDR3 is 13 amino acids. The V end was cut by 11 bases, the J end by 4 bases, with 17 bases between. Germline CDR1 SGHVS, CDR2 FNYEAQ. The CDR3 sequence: CAVGPLSITEAFF. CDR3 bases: TGTGCCGTGGGGCCGCTAAGTATCACTGAAGCTTTCTTT.

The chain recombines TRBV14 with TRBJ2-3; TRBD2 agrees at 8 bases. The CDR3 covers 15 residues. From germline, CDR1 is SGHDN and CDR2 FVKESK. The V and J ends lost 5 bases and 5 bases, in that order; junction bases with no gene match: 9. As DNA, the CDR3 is TGTGCCAGCAGCTTTAGCGGGGCGGATATAGATACGCAGTATTTT. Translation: CASSFSGADIDTQYF.